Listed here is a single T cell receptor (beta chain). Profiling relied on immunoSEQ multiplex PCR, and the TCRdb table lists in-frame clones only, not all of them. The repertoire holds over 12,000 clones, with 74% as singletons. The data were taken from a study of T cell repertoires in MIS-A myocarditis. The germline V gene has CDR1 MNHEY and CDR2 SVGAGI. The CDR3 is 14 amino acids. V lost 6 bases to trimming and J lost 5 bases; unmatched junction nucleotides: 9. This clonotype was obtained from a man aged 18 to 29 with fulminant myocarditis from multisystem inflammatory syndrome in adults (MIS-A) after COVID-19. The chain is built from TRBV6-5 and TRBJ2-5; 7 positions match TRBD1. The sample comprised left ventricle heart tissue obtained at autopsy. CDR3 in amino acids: CASSPTGLGETQYF. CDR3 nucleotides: TGTGCCAGCAGCCCGACAGGGCTAGGGGAGACCCAGTACTTC.